Presented here are 31 T cell receptor beta chains from one specimen sequenced in a study of tumor-infiltrating lymphocytes in primary liver carcinoma. The authors made TCR beta cDNA from 400 to 600 ng total RNA with a constant-region primer. Construction of TCR beta libraries relied on three successive nested multiplex PCR rounds employing slightly modified ARM-PCR. The two initial PCR rounds, roughly 9 cycles each, used TRBV1-TRBV30 forward and C-beta reverse primers. TCRdb reprocessed the multiplex PCR reads with MiXCR, giving one entry per CDR3 protein. The sample contains about 74,000 distinct CDR3 sequences, approximately 74% of which appear only once. The roughly 18-32 mg bulk tissue piece was not sorted before simultaneous RNA and DNA extraction. The source material was liver tumor tissue from sampling region 4. The subset: tumor region T4, right-lateral pole. All receptors come from a man aged 35 to 55 with primary liver carcinoma and hepatitis B virus infection.

A note on this clonotype: Possible read error: a much larger clone is one base away. The rearrangement links TRBV5-1 to TRBJ2-2, with D maybe TRBD1 (5 bases). This CDR3 has 13 amino acids. The V gene's germline CDR1 is SGHRS and CDR2 YFSETQ. CDR3 residues: CASSLQDTEELFF. CDR3 DNA: TGCGCCAGCAGCCTACAGGACACCGAGGAGCTGTTTTTT.

Remarks on this clonotype: Since a much larger clone is just one base distant, this may be a read error. The CDR3 sequence is CASRRRTEKRPNQPQHF. CDR3 in DNA: TGTGCCAGCAGGCGGAGGACAGAAAAGCGACCCAATCAGCCCCAGCATTTT. The chain links TRBV6-2 or TRBV6-3 to TRBJ1-5; D may be TRBD1 (6 bases). Trimming removed 6 bases from V and 3 bases from J, with 21 bases in between. Germline V lookup: CDR1 MNHEY, CDR2 SVGEGT. This CDR3 spans 17 amino acids.

The V gene is TRBV5-1, the J gene TRBJ2-5; D is uncertain. Between the trimmed V and J ends, which lost 2 bases and 14 bases, there was a span of 16 bases. Germline assignment: CDR1 SGHRS and CDR2 YFSETQ. CDR3 length: 12 amino acids. CDR3 sequence (DNA): TGCGCCAGCAGCTTCTCTCCGGAGACCTATTACTTC. Protein sequence: CASSFSPETYYF.

As for this clonotype: Germline is not matched at one junction end, which may reflect a read error. CDR3 region: CASGFSRGGQETQYF. The CDR3 coding sequence is TGTGCCAGCGGCTTCTCTAGAGGGGGCCAAGAGACCCAATACTTC. The rearrangement joins TRBV7-8 to TRBJ2-5, with 7 bases aligning to TRBD1. The CDR3 covers 15 residues. Germline CDR1 and CDR2: SGHVS and FQNEAQ.

For this clonotype: One end of the junction varies from germline; a read error may be responsible. The CDR3 protein is CAFSESRAAYEQLF. In DNA form, the CDR3 reads TGTGCCTTCAGTGAGTCTAGGGCGGCCTATGAGCAGCTCTTC. The chain is built from TRBV10-3 and TRBJ2-1, with D hard to call. CDR1 ENHRY and CDR2 SYGVKD come from the germline V gene. The CDR3 loop spans 14 amino acids.

There are many counts of this clonotype. This chain connects TRBV7-3 to TRBJ2-7; 13 bases align to TRBD2. The CDR3 has 15 amino acids. The germline gives CDR1 SGHTA, CDR2 FQGTGA. The J segment lost 4 bases and the V segment lost 2 bases, leaving 2 bases of the junction unmatched. CDR3 bases: TGTGCCAGCAGCTTAGGACTAGCGGGAGTTTACGAGCAGTACTTC. Translating gives CASSLGLAGVYEQYF.

Of note for this clonotype: This likely comes from a read error, as the CDR3 has no conserved phenylalanine or tryptophan at its end. The V gene is TRBV11-2, the J gene TRBJ2-5; possibly TRBD1 for D (6 bases). The CDR3 contains 15 residues. CDR1 is SGHAT and CDR2 is FQNNGV in the germline V gene. The CDR3 nucleotides are TGTGCCAGCAGCCTGACCTGGACAGTTCAAGAGATCCAGTACTAC. Translated: CASSLTWTVQEIQYY.

For this clonotype: At one end, the junction sequence differs from germline, possibly due to a read error. V is TRBV6-5 and J is TRBJ1-3; D is possibly TRBD1 (5 bases). This CDR3 spans 14 amino acids. CDR1 is MNHEY, CDR2 SVGAGI, per germline. The CDR3 DNA sequence: TGCGCCAGCAGTTTTACGGGGGTTGGAATCACCATGTATTTT. Amino acids: CASSFTGVGITMYF.

A word on this clonotype: This may come from a read error, since a much larger clone is one base off. The V and J genes are TRBV30 and TRBJ1-2; D perhaps matches TRBD1 (6 bases). CDR1 and CDR2 (germline): GTSNPN, SVGIG (reference sequence). The CDR3 is 13 amino acids. This CDR3 is CVWTSGGRGGYTF. The CDR3 DNA is TGTGTCTGGACCTCCGGGGGGCGCGGTGGCTACACCTTC.

In its sample, this clonotype was seen many times. The chain links TRBV13 to TRBJ2-5, with D tentatively TRBD1 or TRBD2 (5 bases each). Per the germline V gene, CDR1 is PRHDT and CDR2 is FYEKMQ (reference sequence). Trimming removed 5 bases at V and 4 bases at J, with 14 bases between. This CDR3 is 14 amino acids long. CDR3 sequence (DNA): TGTGCCAGCAGCGCCGGGACCCTGGGAGAGACCCAGTACTTC. This gives the protein CASSAGTLGETQYF.

This chain links TRBV10-3 with TRBJ2-7; possibly TRBD2 for D (6 bases). Germline V gives CDR1 ENHRY, CDR2 SYGVKD. This CDR3 comprises 15 residues. Here the CDR3 DNA reads TGTACTATCAGTGAGTCTAGCGTGGGCTCTACCGAGCAGTACTTC. This encodes CTISESSVGSTEQYF.

This clonotype is a singleton in its sample. The junction departs from germline at one end; a sequencing error may be responsible. V is TRBV11-2 and J is TRBJ2-7; perhaps TRBD2 as D (8 bases). This CDR3 contains 15 residues. Per germline, CDR1 SGHAT and CDR2 FQNNGV. CDR3: CASGQYSGGGYEQYF. In DNA, the CDR3 is TGTGCCAGCGGTCAATATTCGGGAGGGGGCTACGAGCAATACTTC.

Only a few counts were recorded for this clonotype. This may stem from a read error, because a much larger clone lies one nucleotide away. Given the absence of the conserved phenylalanine or tryptophan at the CDR3 end, a read error is likely. The chain links TRBV10-2 to TRBJ1-1; D is ambiguous. The CDR3 covers 13 residues. V dropped 2 bases and J dropped 2 bases, with 6 bases sitting between them. In germline, CDR1 is WSHSY, CDR2 SAAADI. CDR3 loop: CASSEQRNTEAFI. The CDR3 nucleotides read TGCGCCAGCAGTGAGCAGCGAAACACTGAAGCTTTCATT.

Concerning this clonotype: A much larger clone sits a single nucleotide away, making a read error possible. The V call is TRBV5-1, the J call TRBJ2-3; D may be TRBD2 (6 bases). V shed 0 bases and J shed 1 base, with 9 bases lying between them. Germline V gene lookup returns CDR1 SGHRS and CDR2 YFSETQ. The CDR3 is 15 amino acids. This chain's CDR3 is CASSLEWEGTDTQYF. In DNA, the CDR3 is TGCGCCAGCAGCTTGGAGTGGGAGGGCACAGATACGCAGTATTTT.

The CDR3 sequence: CACRRGSETEAFF. CDR3 DNA: TGTGCCTGTAGAAGGGGTTCGGAGACTGAAGCTTTCTTT. The genes are TRBV30 and TRBJ1-1, with a possible D match to TRBD1 (5 bases). Trimming cost V 6 bases and J 5 bases, with 16 bases left between them. The CDR3 runs to 13 residues. Germline CDR1 is GTSNPN and CDR2 is SVGIG (reference sequence).

The CDR3 nucleotides are TGTGCCAGCAGTTTAAGGGGACAGGGGGGCTACGAGCAGTACTTC. Encoded protein: CASSLRGQGGYEQYF. The genes are TRBV7-9 and TRBJ2-7, with 11 nucleotides matching TRBD1. The V and J ends lost 6 bases and 3 bases, in that order; junction bases with no gene match: 7. Germline values: CDR1 SEHNR, CDR2 FQNEAQ (reference sequence). The CDR3 sequence is 15 residues long.

Remarks on this clonotype: A much more abundant neighbour one base away suggests this may be a read error. The V and J genes are TRBV7-8 and TRBJ1-4; TRBD1 is a possible D gene (5 bases). This CDR3 has 15 amino acids. The germline V gene has CDR1 SGHVS and CDR2 FQNEAQ. The CDR3, as DNA: TGTGCCAACAGCCCGCTGGAGGGGCGAGGCGAAAAACTGTTTTTT. As protein: CANSPLEGRGEKLFF. The full variable domain, with the rest looked up from reference TRBV7-8 and TRBJ1-4, is GAGVSQSPRYKVAKRGQDVALRCDPISGHVSLFWYQQALGQGPEFLTYFQNEAQLDKSGLPSDRFFAERPEGSVSTLKIQRTQQEDSAVYLCANSPLEGRGEKLFFGSGTQLSVL.

This clonotype appeared many times. This chain uses TRBV6-5 with TRBJ2-7; TRBD1 matches 8 bases. The germline CDR1 and CDR2 sequences are MNHEY and SVGAGI. V lost 6 bases to trimming and J lost 5 bases; unmatched junction nucleotides: 12. The CDR3 runs 15 residues. The CDR3 loop is CASRITWTGFHEQYF. DNA for the CDR3: TGTGCCAGCAGGATCACCTGGACAGGGTTCCACGAGCAGTACTTC.

A remark on this clonotype: This CDR3 fails to terminate in the conserved phenylalanine or tryptophan, so it likely reflects a read error. J is TRBJ2-5 and V is TRBV5-6; no definite D call. Trimming removed 0 bases at V and 4 bases at J, with 13 bases between. CDR3 length: 15 amino acids. Germline V gene lookup returns CDR1 SGHDT and CDR2 YYEEEE. The CDR3 DNA reads TGTGCCAGCAGCTTGGGGCCGCCGATTGCAGAGACCCAGTACCTC. Protein sequence: CASSLGPPIAETQYL.

To note about this clonotype: At one end, the junction sequence differs from germline, possibly due to a read error. The DNA of the CDR3 is TGTGCCAGCAGTTACCTCGCGGCTAGCGGGAACATTGAGACCCAATACTTC. This gives the protein CASSYLAASGNIETQYF. The chain has TRBV6-2 or TRBV6-3 and TRBJ2-5; 9 bases match TRBD2. The germline gives CDR1 MNHEY, CDR2 SVGEGT. This CDR3 has 17 residues.

Worth noting for this clonotype: The CDR3 end shows no conserved phenylalanine or tryptophan, and so a read error is likely. J is TRBJ2-7 and V is TRBV11-2, with D tentatively TRBD2 (6 bases). This CDR3 is built from 15 residues. Looked up from germline, CDR1 is SGHAT and CDR2 is FQNNGV. Written as DNA, the CDR3 is TGTGCCAGCAGCCTCGGCGGGACTCTACACTACGGGCAGTACTCC. Its translation is CASSLGGTLHYGQYS.

As concerns this clonotype: This may arise from a read error, as a much more abundant clone is one base away. V and J are TRBV5-1 and TRBJ1-1, with 7 bases fitting TRBD1. CDR3 length equals 13 residues. In germline, CDR1 is SGHRS, CDR2 YFSETQ. For the CDR3, the DNA is TGCACCAGCAGAAACAGGGGAAACACTGAAGCTTTCTTT. Translating it yields CTSRNRGNTEAFF.

About this clonotype: Lacking the conserved final phenylalanine or tryptophan, this CDR3 likely reflects a read error. This chain connects TRBV12-3 or TRBV12-4 to TRBJ2-7; D is unresolved. With 6 bases removed from V and 4 bases from J, the gap between germline ends came to 16 bases. The CDR3 is 14 residues long. This CDR3 reads CASSHNVGSYEQYL. The DNA of the CDR3 is TGTGCCAGCAGCCACAATGTGGGATCGTACGAGCAGTACCTC.

V gene TRBV18 combines with J gene TRBJ2-7; perhaps TRBD2 as D (5 bases). This CDR3 is built from 13 residues. Trimming pared 6 bases from V and 4 bases from J, leaving 13 bases between. CDR1 KGHSH and CDR2 LQKENI come from the germline V gene. Here the CDR3 DNA reads TGTGCCAGCTCCCCCGACTACCTATACGAGCAGTACTTC. This translates into CASSPDYLYEQYF.

J is TRBJ2-5 and V is TRBV20-1; D unclear. This CDR3 spans 10 amino acids. Germline loops: CDR1 DFQATT, CDR2 SNEGSKA (reference sequence). The ends were cut back, 5 bases at V and 2 bases at J, with 3 bases in the middle. This chain's CDR3 is CSADQETQYF. The CDR3 nucleotides are TGCAGTGCTGATCAAGAGACCCAGTACTTC.

A note on this clonotype: One end of the junction varies from germline; a read error may be responsible. This chain uses TRBV28 with TRBJ2-1; either TRBD1 or TRBD2 may fit D (5 bases each). CDR3 size: 13 residues. The V gene's germline CDR1 is MDHEN and CDR2 SYDVKM. The CDR3 bases are TGTGCCAGCAGGTCGGGGCAGTACAGTGAGCAGTTCTTC. Protein sequence: CASRSGQYSEQFF.

Of note for this clonotype: A much larger clonotype is one base distant, so this may be a read error. This rearrangement joins TRBV7-2 to TRBJ2-7; a weak D match, TRBD2 (7 bases). The germline V gene encodes CDR1 SGHTA and CDR2 FQGNSA. V lost 6 bases and J 3 bases, leaving 18 bases between the germline ends. The CDR3 sequence is 15 residues long. The chain's CDR3 is CASRRGRDNFYEQYF. CDR3 in DNA: TGTGCCAGCAGGCGGGGGCGGGACAACTTCTACGAGCAGTACTTC.

As regards this clonotype: A read error may be the cause here, since a much bigger clone is one base away. The chain has TRBV7-9 and TRBJ1-6; D uncertain. Germline V gene sequence: CDR1 SEHNR, CDR2 FQNEAQ (reference sequence). CDR3 size: 15 residues. V gave up 0 bases and J gave up 8 bases, with 11 bases separating them. CDR3: CASSLAPLTDSPLHF. The CDR3 DNA reads as TGTGCCAGCAGCTTAGCTCCCCTGACGGATTCACCCCTCCACTTT.

With respect to this clonotype: Germline is not matched at one junction end, which may reflect a read error. The CDR3 loop is CASSLVGTGAVNAKLFF. CDR3 sequence (DNA): TGTGCCAGCAGCTTAGTCGGGACAGGCGCCGTCAATGCAAAACTGTTTTTT. The chain combines TRBV11-2 with TRBJ1-4; 8 bases agree with TRBD1. Germline V lookup: CDR1 SGHAT, CDR2 FQNNGV. The CDR3 has 17 residues.

As regards this clonotype: Germline is not matched at one junction end, which may reflect a read error. The rearrangement uses TRBV11-2 and TRBJ2-1, with a tentative D call TRBD1 (5 bases). The CDR3 has 15 amino acids. Germline CDR1 SGHAT, CDR2 FQNNGV. The DNA of the CDR3 is TGTACCAGCAACTTACCTTCGACAGTCCCCGATGAGCAGTTCTTC. Protein: CTSNLPSTVPDEQFF.

The chain uses TRBV2 and TRBJ1-1, with unresolved D. The CDR3 is 13 amino acids. Per germline, CDR1 SNHLY and CDR2 FYNNEI. V lost 0 bases, J lost 2 bases, and 4 bases lay in between. The CDR3 region is CASSEAHNTEAFF. The CDR3 bases are TGTGCCAGCAGTGAAGCGCACAACACTGAAGCTTTCTTT. Full variable domain (remainder filled in from reference TRBV2 and TRBJ1-1): EPEVTQTPSHQVTQMGQEVILRCVPISNHLYFYWYRQILGQKVEFLVSFYNNEISEKSEIFDDQFSVERPDGSNFTLKIRSTKLEDSAMYFCASSEAHNTEAFFGQGTRLTVV.